A selection of T cell receptor beta chains follows, all from one sample in a study of cytomegalovirus exposure and HLA in healthy donors. Using immunoSEQ multiplex PCR, the repertoire was profiled, and TCRdb retains in-frame clones only, with some absent. The data contain about 150,000 clones, roughly three fifths of them seen just once; the ten biggest clones take up about 2.6%. Specimen: PBMCs. These receptors originate from a woman in her forties in good health and CMV-seronegative. CDR3s include the opening cysteine and the closing phenylalanine or tryptophan. A D gene is named only where the DNA matches it firmly. Size tells how often a clone was seen (once, few, many) or the class of an expanded clone, and some rows leave it out.

j_gene | d_gene | abundance | v_gene | len | CDR3aa | CDR3nt
TRBJ1-5 | TRBD1 | - | TRBV10-2 | 15 | CASSSLTGGNQPQHF | TGCGCCAGCAGCAGCCTGACAGGGGGCAATCAGCCCCAGCATTTT
TRBJ1-2 | - | - | TRBV6-5 | 12 | CASTNGGDGYTF | TGTGCCAGCACAAACGGAGGGGACGGCTACACCTTC
TRBJ2-5 | TRBD1 | - | TRBV18 | 14 | CASSIQGARETQYF | TGTGCCAGCTCGATACAGGGGGCGAGGGAGACCCAGTACTTC
TRBJ1-1 | - | - | TRBV27 | 13 | CASSLAGNTEAFF | TGTGCCAGCAGCCTAGCGGGGAACACTGAAGCTTTCTTT
TRBJ1-4 | - | - | TRBV4-2 | 15 | CASSQVGGYAEKLFF | TGTGCCAGCAGCCAAGTTGGGGGGTACGCGGAAAAACTGTTTTTT
TRBJ1-5 | - | few | TRBV10-2 | 14 | CASRRDSSNQPQHF | TGCGCCAGCAGGAGAGACAGCTCCAATCAGCCCCAGCATTTT
TRBJ1-5 | TRBD1 | - | TRBV7-2 | 17 | CASSFLTGGKSNQPQHF | TGTGCCAGCAGCTTCCTAACAGGGGGCAAAAGCAATCAGCCCCAGCATTTT
TRBJ2-1 | - | - | TRBV2 | 15 | CASSAPGHIYNEQFF | TGTGCCAGCAGTGCCCCGGGACACATTTACAATGAGCAGTTCTTC
TRBJ1-4 | TRBD1 | - | TRBV30 | 15 | CAWSGLDRVGGKLFF | TGTGCCTGGAGTGGCCTAGACAGGGTGGGGGGAAAACTGTTTTTT
TRBJ2-5 | TRBD2 | - | TRBV7-2 | 16 | CASSLSSGGPKETQYF | TGTGCCAGCAGCTTATCTAGCGGGGGGCCTAAAGAGACCCAGTACTTC
TRBJ1-1 | TRBD1 | - | TRBV18 | 15 | CASSPLPDRAIEAFF | TGTGCCAGCTCACCCCTCCCGGACAGGGCCATTGAAGCTTTCTTT
TRBJ1-2 | - | - | TRBV7-9 | 15 | CASSARDGSNYGYTF | TGTGCCAGCAGCGCGCGGGACGGGTCTAACTATGGCTACACCTTC
TRBJ1-6 | - | - | TRBV10-3 | 15 | CAISQGSSYNSPLHF | TGTGCCATCAGTCAGGGGAGCTCCTATAATTCACCCCTCCACTTT
TRBJ2-2 | TRBD1 | few | TRBV28 | 17 | CASSPTGGQGRTGELFF | TGTGCCAGCAGCCCCACGGGGGGACAGGGAAGGACCGGGGAGCTGTTTTTT
TRBJ2-1 | TRBD2 | few | TRBV14 | 16 | CASSRTSGGIYNEQFF | TGTGCCAGCAGCCGGACTAGCGGGGGGATCTACAATGAGCAGTTCTTC
TRBJ2-3 | - | - | TRBV4-2 | 17 | CASSQGTRADGTDTQYF | TGTGCCAGCAGCCAAGGCACCAGGGCCGACGGCACAGATACGCAGTATTTT
TRBJ1-2 | - | - | TRBV6-4 | 15 | CASSDSTTPPYGYTF | TGTGCCAGCAGTGACTCGACGACACCCCCTTATGGCTACACCTTC
TRBJ1-4 | TRBD1 | - | TRBV10-3 | 15 | CAISESRGGGEKLFF | TGTGCCATCAGTGAGTCGAGAGGGGGCGGTGAAAAACTGTTTTTT
TRBJ2-3 | - | - | TRBV6-1 | 14 | CASRTGGDTDTQYF | TGTGCCAGCCGAACCGGCGGCGACACAGATACGCAGTATTTT
TRBJ1-4 | TRBD1 | - | TRBV6-5 | 13 | CASSRQGREKLFF | TGTGCCAGCAGTCGACAGGGGCGGGAAAAACTGTTTTTT
TRBJ2-5 | TRBD2 | - | TRBV6-1 | 16 | CASSVILATREETQYF | TGTGCCAGCAGTGTCATACTAGCGACCAGGGAGGAGACCCAGTACTTC
TRBJ1-1 | TRBD1 | few | TRBV11-2 | 16 | CASSFGQGGWNTEAFF | TGTGCCAGCAGCTTCGGACAGGGCGGTTGGAACACTGAAGCTTTCTTT
TRBJ1-1 | - | - | TRBV7-9 | 14 | CASKDSFLRTEAFF | TGTGCCAGCAAGGACAGTTTCCTGAGAACTGAAGCTTTCTTT
TRBJ1-2 | TRBD1 | few | TRBV27 | 13 | CASSQQGFNGYTF | TGTGCCAGCAGTCAACAGGGGTTCAATGGCTACACCTTC
TRBJ2-7 | - | once | TRBV6-6 | 12 | CASSLQAREQYF | TGTGCCAGCAGCCTACAGGCCCGCGAGCAGTACTTC
TRBJ1-1 | - | - | TRBV30 | 13 | CAWSWATGTEAFF | TGTGCCTGGAGTTGGGCAACGGGGACTGAAGCTTTCTTT
TRBJ2-7 | TRBD2 | once | TRBV4-1 | 15 | CASSQDSGDSYEQYF | TGCGCCAGCAGCCAAGATAGCGGGGACTCCTACGAGCAGTACTTC
TRBJ1-1 | TRBD1 | - | TRBV18 | 15 | CASSPNTGGAFEAFF | TGTGCCAGCTCACCTAATACAGGGGGCGCTTTTGAAGCTTTCTTT
TRBJ2-3 | TRBD1 | - | TRBV9 | 16 | CASSSRQGASVDTQYF | TGTGCCAGCAGCTCCCGACAGGGGGCGTCGGTAGATACGCAGTATTTT
TRBJ1-2 | TRBD1 | - | TRBV13 | 13 | CASSSPDRAGYTF | TGTGCCAGCAGCTCGCCCGACAGGGCTGGCTACACCTTC
TRBJ2-2 | TRBD1 | - | TRBV2 | 15 | CASRVGTVNTGELFF | TGTGCCAGCAGAGTGGGGACAGTGAACACCGGGGAGCTGTTTTTT
TRBJ2-7 | TRBD1 | few | TRBV19 | 16 | CASSIDDGYRGHEQYF | TGTGCCAGTAGTATAGATGATGGTTACAGGGGGCACGAGCAGTACTTC